The sequence of this TCR beta chain was determined in a study of a mutant IDH1 vaccine in newly diagnosed glioma. Looking at the study overall: Sex distribution of treated patients was around 62% male and around 38% female; mean age was about 40 years. It was radiotherapy, temozolomide, or both that patients received previously, with most receiving both. Study-wide results and limits: Seemingly, top peripheral T cell clonotype changes bore no relation to pseudoprogression.

Clones were read by immunoSEQ multiplex PCR, and TCRdb kept only the in-frame ones, dropping some. The data show approximately 88,000 clones, 80% seen once. V lost 0 bases and J 1 base, leaving 11 bases between the germline ends. Germline CDR1 and CDR2: SGHNT and YYREEE (reference sequence). CDR3 length: 15 residues. Time point here: baseline, week 1 (first vaccination visit). Treatment: pre-vaccination baseline after standard-of-care therapy. A remark on this clone: Its antigen remains unknown.

This sample comprised PBMCs, obtained from a glioma patient treated with radiotherapy, temozolomide or both. This sequence originates from a man aged 35-49 years with glioma. The rearrangement links TRBV5-4 to TRBJ2-7, with D perhaps matching TRBD2 (7 bases). The CDR3 here is CASSLVGGGSYEQYF. Here the CDR3 DNA reads TGTGCCAGCAGCTTGGTAGGGGGGGGATCCTACGAGCAGTACTTC. Full variable domain (outside the CDR3, taken from reference TRBV5-4 and TRBJ2-7): ETGVTQSPTHLIKTRGQQVTLRCSSQSGHNTVSWYQQALGQGPQFIFQYYREEENGRGNFPPRFSGLQFPNYSSELNVNALELDDSALYLCASSLVGGGSYEQYFGPGTRLTVT.